There are many counts of the clone carrying this TCR beta chain. For TCRbeta, the library was prepared with unique molecular identifiers. Via MiXCR, TCRdb re-called the PCR reads, giving one row per CDR3 protein. In the table there are 200,000 to 300,000 distinct CDR3 sequences, about 12% of which are singletons. CDR3 length: 15 amino acids. Trimming cost V 5 bases and J 4 bases; bases outside gene matches: 7. Germline V lookup: CDR1 MNHEY, CDR2 SVGEGT. This specimen belongs to a study of T-cell reconstitution after alpha-beta-depleted transplantation in children. V and J are TRBV6-2 or TRBV6-3 and TRBJ2-2; TRBD2 matches at 7 bases. Sequenced material: PBMCs from the stem cell graft donor, taken from the stem cell graft. The receptor's source is a human donor who donated a stem cell graft to a child with acute lymphoblastic leukemia. The CDR3 sequence is CASSPASGPTGELFF. The CDR3 nucleotides read TGTGCCAGCAGTCCCGCTAGCGGACCCACCGGGGAGCTGTTTTTT.